This T cell receptor beta chain comes out of a study of cytomegalovirus exposure and HLA in healthy donors. Study overall: From 150 million to 200 million T cells, an earlier analysis saw approximately 110 million unique TCR beta sequences.

The PCR employed 60 Vbeta primers together with 13 Jbeta primers. Libraries were prepared by immunoSEQ multiplex PCR; TCRdb keeps only in-frame clonotypes and omits some of them. The table shows 93,000 or so clones, with roughly 79% occurring only once. Germline CDR1 is MDHEN and CDR2 is SYDVKM. Trimming removed 7 bases from V and 0 bases from J, with 14 bases in between. The CDR3 is 15 amino acids. Study observations and caveats: Later, TCR association rates were found to vary by HLA locus, highest for DRB1 and lowest for HLA-C.

Regarding this clone: Its target is not known.

The sequencing input was PBMCs. This rearrangement joins TRBV28 to TRBJ2-3; D unclear. The origin of this receptor is a man aged 50 to 59 in good health and CMV-seropositive. CDR3 region: CASTDFRGSTDTQYF. CDR3 nucleotide sequence: TGTGCCAGCACCGACTTCAGAGGCAGCACAGATACGCAGTATTTT.